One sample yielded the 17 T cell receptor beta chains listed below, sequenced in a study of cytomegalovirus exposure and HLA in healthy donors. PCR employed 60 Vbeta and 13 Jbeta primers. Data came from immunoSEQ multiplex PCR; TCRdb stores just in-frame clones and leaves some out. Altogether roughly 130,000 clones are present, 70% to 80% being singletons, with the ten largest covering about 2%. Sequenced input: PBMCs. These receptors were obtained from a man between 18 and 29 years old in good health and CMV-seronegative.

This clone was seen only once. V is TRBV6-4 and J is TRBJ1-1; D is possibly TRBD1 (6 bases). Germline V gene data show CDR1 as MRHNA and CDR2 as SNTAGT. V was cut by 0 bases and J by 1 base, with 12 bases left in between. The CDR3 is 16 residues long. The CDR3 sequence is CASSDSRGNWNTEAFF. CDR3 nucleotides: TGTGCCAGCAGTGACTCGAGGGGGAATTGGAACACTGAAGCTTTCTTT.

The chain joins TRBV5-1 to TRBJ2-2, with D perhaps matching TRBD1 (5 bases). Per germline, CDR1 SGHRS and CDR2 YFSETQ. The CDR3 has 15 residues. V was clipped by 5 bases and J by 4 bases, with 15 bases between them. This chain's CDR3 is CASSSGARTTGELFF. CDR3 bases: TGCGCCAGCAGTAGTGGGGCCCGGACCACCGGGGAGCTGTTTTTT.

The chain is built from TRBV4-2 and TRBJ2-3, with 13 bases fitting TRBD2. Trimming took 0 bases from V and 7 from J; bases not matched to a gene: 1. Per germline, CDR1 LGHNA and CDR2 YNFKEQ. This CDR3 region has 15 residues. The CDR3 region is CASSQEGTSGNTQYF. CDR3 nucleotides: TGTGCCAGCAGCCAAGAGGGGACTAGCGGGAATACGCAGTATTTT.

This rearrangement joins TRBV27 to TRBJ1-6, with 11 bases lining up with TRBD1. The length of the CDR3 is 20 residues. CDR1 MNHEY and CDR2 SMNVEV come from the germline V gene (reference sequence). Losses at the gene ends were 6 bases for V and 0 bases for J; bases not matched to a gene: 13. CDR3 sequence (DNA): TGTGCCAGCAGCCCCCAGGTCGGGACAGGGGGAAGCTCCTATAATTCACCCCTCCACTTT. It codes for CASSPQVGTGGSSYNSPLHF.

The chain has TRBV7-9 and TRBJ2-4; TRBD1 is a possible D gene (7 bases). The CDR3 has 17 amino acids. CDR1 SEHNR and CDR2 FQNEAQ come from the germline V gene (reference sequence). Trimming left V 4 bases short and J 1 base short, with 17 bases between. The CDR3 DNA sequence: TGTGCCAGCAGCTGGGACAGTCAACGGGAGGCCAAAAACATTCAGTACTTC. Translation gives CASSWDSQREAKNIQYF.

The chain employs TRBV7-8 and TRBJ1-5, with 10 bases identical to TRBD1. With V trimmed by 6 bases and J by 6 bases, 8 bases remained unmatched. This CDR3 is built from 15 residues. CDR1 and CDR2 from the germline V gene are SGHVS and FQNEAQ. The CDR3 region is CASSQTGTGVQPQHF. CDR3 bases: TGTGCCAGCAGTCAAACCGGGACAGGGGTTCAGCCCCAGCATTTT. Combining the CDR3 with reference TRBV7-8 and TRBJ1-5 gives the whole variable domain GAGVSQSPRYKVAKRGQDVALRCDPISGHVSLFWYQQALGQGPEFLTYFQNEAQLDKSGLPSDRFFAERPEGSVSTLKIQRTQQEDSAVYLCASSQTGTGVQPQHFGDGTRLSIL.

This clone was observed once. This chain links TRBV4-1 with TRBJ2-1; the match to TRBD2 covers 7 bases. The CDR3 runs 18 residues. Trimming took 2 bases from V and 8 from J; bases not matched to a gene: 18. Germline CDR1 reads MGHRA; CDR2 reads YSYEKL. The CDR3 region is CASSQPSDQAGMVYEQFF. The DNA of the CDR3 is TGCGCCAGCAGCCAACCCTCCGACCAAGCGGGAATGGTATATGAGCAGTTCTTC.

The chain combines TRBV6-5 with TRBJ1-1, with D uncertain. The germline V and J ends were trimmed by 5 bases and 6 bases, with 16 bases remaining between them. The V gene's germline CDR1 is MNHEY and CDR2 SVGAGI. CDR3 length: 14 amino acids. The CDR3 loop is CASSARLSRSEAFF. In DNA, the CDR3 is TGTGCCAGCAGTGCGCGCTTGTCGAGGTCTGAAGCTTTCTTT.

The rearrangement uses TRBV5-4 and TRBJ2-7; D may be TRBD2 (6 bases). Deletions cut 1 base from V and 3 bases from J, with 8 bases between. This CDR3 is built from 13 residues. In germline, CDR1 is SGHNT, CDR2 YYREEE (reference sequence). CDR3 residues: CASSLYSGYEQYF. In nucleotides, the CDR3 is TGTGCCAGCAGCTTGTATAGCGGCTACGAGCAGTACTTC.

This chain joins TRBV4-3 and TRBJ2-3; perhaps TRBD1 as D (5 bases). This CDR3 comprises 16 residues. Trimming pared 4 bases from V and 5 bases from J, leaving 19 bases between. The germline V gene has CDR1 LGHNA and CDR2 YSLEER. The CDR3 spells CASSRGVGRERDTQYF. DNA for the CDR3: TGCGCCAGCAGCCGGGGCGTAGGCAGGGAAAGAGATACGCAGTATTTT.

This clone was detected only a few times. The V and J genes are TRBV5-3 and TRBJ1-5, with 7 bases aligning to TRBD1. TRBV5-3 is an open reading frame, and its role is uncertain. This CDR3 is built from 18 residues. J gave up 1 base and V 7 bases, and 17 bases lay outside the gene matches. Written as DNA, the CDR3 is TGTGCCAGATTTAATAGAACTCAATCGACAGGGAGCAATCAGCCCCAGCATTTT. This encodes CARFNRTQSTGSNQPQHF.

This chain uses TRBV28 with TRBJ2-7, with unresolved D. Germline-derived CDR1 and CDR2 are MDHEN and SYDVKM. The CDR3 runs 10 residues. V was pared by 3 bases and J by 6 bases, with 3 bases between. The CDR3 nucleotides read TGTGCCAGCAGTTTGAGCGAGCAGTACTTC. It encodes CASSLSEQYF.

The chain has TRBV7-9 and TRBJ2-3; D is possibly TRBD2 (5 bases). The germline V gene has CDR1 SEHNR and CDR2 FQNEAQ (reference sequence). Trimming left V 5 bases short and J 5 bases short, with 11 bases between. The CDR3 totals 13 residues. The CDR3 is CASSGLILDTQYF. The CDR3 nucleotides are TGTGCCAGCAGCGGACTTATCCTAGATACGCAGTATTTT.

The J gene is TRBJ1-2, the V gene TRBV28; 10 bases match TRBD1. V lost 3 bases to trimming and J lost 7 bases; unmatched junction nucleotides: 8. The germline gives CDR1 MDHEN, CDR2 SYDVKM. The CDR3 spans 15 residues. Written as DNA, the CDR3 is TGTGCCAGCAGTTTCCCCTCGGGACAGGGGACTGGCTACACCTTC. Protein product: CASSFPSGQGTGYTF.

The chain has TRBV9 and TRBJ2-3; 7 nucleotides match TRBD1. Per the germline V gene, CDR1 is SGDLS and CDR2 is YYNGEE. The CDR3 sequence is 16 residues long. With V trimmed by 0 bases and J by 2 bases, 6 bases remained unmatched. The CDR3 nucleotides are TGTGCCAGCAGCGTAGCAGACAGGGTACCCACAGATACGCAGTATTTT. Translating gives CASSVADRVPTDTQYF.

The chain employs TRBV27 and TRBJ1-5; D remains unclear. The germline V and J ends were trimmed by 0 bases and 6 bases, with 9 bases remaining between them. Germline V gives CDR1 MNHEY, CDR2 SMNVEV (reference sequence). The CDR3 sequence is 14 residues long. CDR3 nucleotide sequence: TGTGCCAGCAGTTTATCGAAACGGGGTCAGCCCCAGCATTTT. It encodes CASSLSKRGQPQHF.

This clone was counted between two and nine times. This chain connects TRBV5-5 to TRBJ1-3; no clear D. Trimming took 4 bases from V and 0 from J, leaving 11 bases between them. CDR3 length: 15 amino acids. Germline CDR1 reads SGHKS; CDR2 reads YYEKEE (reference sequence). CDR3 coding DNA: TGTGCCAGCAGCATACAGCTACTCTCTGGAAACACCATATATTTT. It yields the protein CASSIQLLSGNTIYF.